Below are 18 T cell receptor beta chains sequenced from a single sample in a study of blood T cell repertoires in COVID-19. Using immunoSEQ multiplex PCR, the repertoire was profiled, and TCRdb retains in-frame clones only, with some absent. Among some 97,000 clones, about 77% were seen once, and the ten largest hold around 10%. The sample comprised peripheral blood. The receptors were gathered from a woman between 70 and 85 years old with acute or convalescent COVID-19.

The chain carries TRBV9 and TRBJ1-6; 7 bases agree with TRBD1. The CDR3 runs to 14 residues. Per germline, CDR1 SGDLS and CDR2 YYNGEE. Losses at the gene ends were 0 bases for V and 10 bases for J; bases not matched to a gene: 4. The chain's CDR3 is CASSVATGESPLHF. DNA of the CDR3: TGTGCCAGCAGCGTAGCTACAGGGGAATCACCCCTCCACTTT.

The J gene is TRBJ2-3, the V gene TRBV9, with a tentative D call TRBD1 (6 bases). Germline CDR1 is SGDLS and CDR2 is YYNGEE. The CDR3 runs 14 residues. Trimming took off 4 bases at V and 2 bases at J, with 11 bases between the two ends. The CDR3 bases are TGTGCCAGCAGCCCCGGACAGTACACAGATACGCAGTATTTT. Encoded protein: CASSPGQYTDTQYF.

This clone was observed a few times. This chain links TRBV30 with TRBJ1-4; D perhaps matches TRBD1 (5 bases). Per the germline V gene, CDR1 is GTSNPN and CDR2 is SVGIG (reference sequence). The V gene lost 5 bases and the J gene lost 6 bases, with 22 bases spanning the gap. This CDR3 comprises 16 residues. CDR3 residues: CAWSNLRRGLDEKLFF. The CDR3 DNA follows: TGTGCCTGGTCTAACTTACGGAGGGGCCTTGATGAAAAACTGTTTTTT.

In this sample, this clone turned up a few times. This CDR3 reads CAWSEQGATAFF. CDR3 nucleotide sequence: TGTGCCTGGAGTGAGCAGGGGGCGACAGCTTTCTTT. The V and J genes are TRBV30 and TRBJ1-1; the match to TRBD1 covers 8 bases. V lost 1 base to trimming and J lost 10 bases; unmatched junction nucleotides: 5. The CDR3 is 12 residues long. Germline V gene data show CDR1 as GTSNPN and CDR2 as SVGIG (reference sequence).

The V gene is TRBV9, the J gene TRBJ1-1; D might be TRBD1 (5 bases). Germline V gene data show CDR1 as SGDLS and CDR2 as YYNGEE. Trimming pared 0 bases from V and 0 bases from J, leaving 6 bases between. The CDR3 covers 14 residues. The CDR3 sequence is CASSVGQMNTEAFF. The CDR3 DNA is TGTGCCAGCAGCGTAGGACAGATGAACACTGAAGCTTTCTTT. Based on the CDR3 plus reference TRBV9 and TRBJ1-1, the full variable domain is DSGVTQTPKHLITATGQRVTLRCSPRSGDLSVYWYQQSLDQGLQFLIQYYNGEERAKGNILERFSAQQFPDLHSELNLSSLELGDSALYFCASSVGQMNTEAFFGQGTRLTVV.

The rearrangement uses TRBV20-1 and TRBJ2-3, with 10 positions matching TRBD1. Unmatched junction bases numbered 7, after V lost 3 bases and J lost 4 bases. CDR1 and CDR2 (germline): DFQATT, SNEGSKA (reference sequence). This CDR3 contains 15 residues. CDR3 nucleotide sequence: TGCAGTGCTAGTAGGACAGGGGGTATCGCAGATACGCAGTATTTT. Amino acid sequence: CSASRTGGIADTQYF.

The CDR3 DNA follows: TGTGCCAGCAGTTACTCAGGGGGCCCCATTACGAACACTGAAGCTTTCTTT. Translation gives CASSYSGGPITNTEAFF. This chain connects TRBV6-2 or TRBV6-3 to TRBJ1-1; TRBD1 agrees at 7 bases. The CDR3 loop spans 17 amino acids. Germline CDR1 is MNHEY and CDR2 is SVGEGT. Trimming removed 0 bases from V and 1 base from J; junction bases left unmatched: 8.

This clone was counted between two and nine times. V usage is TRBV10-1 and J usage is TRBJ1-2, with 8 bases fitting TRBD1. The V gene end was trimmed by 7 bases and the J gene end by 8 bases; junction bases not matched to a gene: 12. The CDR3 length is 14 residues. CDR1 WNHNN and CDR2 SYGVQD come from the germline V gene (reference sequence). The CDR3 bases are TGCGCCAGCACTAAACCAGGGGGCGCGGACGGCTACACCTTC. Amino acid sequence: CASTKPGGADGYTF.

This clone came up once. The genes are TRBV7-2 and TRBJ2-1; 9 bases align to TRBD1. With V trimmed by 1 base and J by 4 bases, 5 bases remained unmatched. The length of the CDR3 is 16 residues. Germline V gene sequence: CDR1 SGHTA, CDR2 FQGNSA. For the CDR3, the DNA is TGTGCCAGCAGCTTAGAACAGGGGGCCCGGTACAATGAGCAGTTCTTC. This codes for CASSLEQGARYNEQFF.

The chain carries TRBV5-1 and TRBJ1-5; D gene ambiguous. The length of the CDR3 is 15 residues. Looked up from germline, CDR1 is SGHRS and CDR2 is YFSETQ. V was trimmed by 0 bases and J by 0 bases, leaving 7 bases between them. Written as DNA, the CDR3 is TGCGCCAGCAGCTTGGAGACAAATAGCAATCAGCCCCAGCATTTT. This translates into CASSLETNSNQPQHF.

This rearrangement joins TRBV5-4 to TRBJ2-1, with a possible D match to TRBD2 (6 bases). The V end was cut by 0 bases, the J end by 8 bases, with 15 bases between. Germline CDR1 is SGHNT and CDR2 is YYREEE (reference sequence). The CDR3 length is 15 residues. The CDR3 sequence: CASSLVGGPEDEQFF. For the CDR3, the DNA is TGTGCCAGCAGCTTGGTGGGGGGACCGGAGGATGAGCAGTTCTTC.

This chain connects TRBV2 to TRBJ1-1, with D unclear. V lost 5 bases and J 4 bases, leaving 11 bases between the germline ends. The CDR3 has 13 residues. Germline V gene data show CDR1 as SNHLY and CDR2 as FYNNEI. CDR3 sequence (DNA): TGTGCCAGCAGTTTGGAGCTGAGCACTGAAGCTTTCTTT. This sequence encodes CASSLELSTEAFF.

The J gene is TRBJ1-4, the V gene TRBV19, with TRBD1 matching over 12 bases. Germline V gene lookup returns CDR1 LNHDA and CDR2 SQIVND (reference sequence). J gave up 6 bases and V 4 bases, and 9 bases lay outside the gene matches. The CDR3 is 17 amino acids. CDR3 in DNA: TGTGCCAGTAGTAGCCGGGACAGGGGGCCCCGGGATGAAAAACTGTTTTTT. Translated, it gives CASSSRDRGPRDEKLFF.

The genes are TRBV4-1 and TRBJ2-3, with 10 bases aligning to TRBD2. This CDR3 spans 17 amino acids. J lost 4 bases, V lost 0 bases, and 7 bases had no gene match. CDR1 MGHRA and CDR2 YSYEKL come from the germline V gene. In nucleotides, the CDR3 is TGCGCCAGCAGCCAAGAGACCAGCGGGGGGGCCCCAGATACGCAGTATTTT. Translating it yields CASSQETSGGAPDTQYF.

J is TRBJ2-1 and V is TRBV7-3; D gene uncertain. The V end lost 4 bases, the J end lost 6 bases, and 16 bases lay between the germline ends. CDR3 length: 15 residues. Per the germline V gene, CDR1 is SGHTA and CDR2 is FQGTGA. Written as DNA, the CDR3 is TGTGCCAGCAGCTCCCTAGGTGGATATAGCAATGAGCAGTTCTTC. Protein: CASSSLGGYSNEQFF.

The genes are TRBV27 and TRBJ2-7; D is possibly TRBD1 (8 bases). This CDR3 region has 16 residues. Trimming removed 6 bases at V and 3 bases at J, with 21 bases between. Germline V gives CDR1 MNHEY, CDR2 SMNVEV (reference sequence). DNA for the CDR3: TGTGCCAGCAGGGAAGAACAGGGGGGGAAGATCTACGAGCAGTACTTC. The encoded protein is CASREEQGGKIYEQYF.

This clone is a singleton in its sample. This chain uses TRBV4-3 with TRBJ2-3, with 7 bases that match TRBD1. Per germline, CDR1 LGHNA and CDR2 YSLEER. V gave up 4 bases and J gave up 0 bases; unmatched junction bases: 4. The length of the CDR3 is 15 residues. CDR3 sequence: CASSPTTGSTDTQYF. The CDR3 nucleotides are TGCGCCAGCAGCCCTACGACAGGGAGCACAGATACGCAGTATTTT.

The V call is TRBV7-2, the J call TRBJ2-5, with 15 positions matching TRBD2. The CDR3 runs to 17 residues. Germline V lookup: CDR1 SGHTA, CDR2 FQGNSA. Trimming took 1 base from V and 2 from J; bases not matched to a gene: 2. CDR3 residues: CASSLGGLAGGQETQYF. The CDR3 coding sequence is TGTGCCAGCAGCTTAGGAGGACTAGCGGGGGGGCAAGAGACCCAGTACTTC.